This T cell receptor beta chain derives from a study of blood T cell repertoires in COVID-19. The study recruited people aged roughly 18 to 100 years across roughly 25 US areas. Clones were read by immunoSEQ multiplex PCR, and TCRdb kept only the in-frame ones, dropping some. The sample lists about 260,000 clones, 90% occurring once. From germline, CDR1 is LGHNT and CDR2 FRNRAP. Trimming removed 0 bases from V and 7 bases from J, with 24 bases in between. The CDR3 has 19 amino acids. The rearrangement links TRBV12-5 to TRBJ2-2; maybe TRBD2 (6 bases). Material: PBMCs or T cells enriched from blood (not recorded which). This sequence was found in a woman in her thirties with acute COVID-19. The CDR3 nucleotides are TGTGCTAGTGGTTTGGTACCTAAAGACTCGCGGGAAGGGGTCGGGGAGCTGTTTTTT. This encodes CASGLVPKDSREGVGELFF.